These 5 T cell receptor beta chains originate from one sample sequenced in a study of Ad26.COV2.S vaccination and SARS-CoV-2 variants. Treatment described: about 20 received Ad26.COV2.S at low or high dose, single or two shots; about five received placebo; per-sample allocation not given. Samples analyzed were those drawn on day 63 after the first vaccine or placebo injection. The method was immunoSEQ multiplex PCR; TCRdb's version includes in-frame clones alone and lacks a portion of them. Counted here are about 420,000 clones, roughly 88% occurring once; the ten biggest clones make up 3.5% to 4%. The source was peripheral blood, collected in a trial of Ad26.COV2.S vaccine versus placebo. These receptors all stem from a person between 18 and 59 years old who received the Ad26.COV2.S COVID-19 vaccine or a placebo.

CDR3 coding DNA: TGTGCCACCAGCAGACAGGGGGTTTATGAAAAACTGTTTTTT. Residues: CATSRQGVYEKLFF. The chain carries TRBV15 and TRBJ1-4, with 7 bases fitting TRBD1. The junction had 3 bases not matched to a gene; V was cut back by 2 bases and J by 6 bases. This CDR3 has 14 residues. Looked up from germline, CDR1 is LNHNV and CDR2 is YYDKDF (reference sequence).

J is TRBJ1-2 and V is TRBV2; D gene ambiguous. The germline V and J ends were trimmed by 8 bases and 8 bases, with 12 bases remaining between them. Per germline, CDR1 SNHLY and CDR2 FYNNEI. The CDR3 is 11 amino acids. CDR3 amino acids: CASSKGGGYTF. In DNA form, the CDR3 reads TGTGCCAGCTCCAAGGGTGGCGGCTACACCTTC. The full variable domain, with the rest looked up from reference TRBV2 and TRBJ1-2, is EPEVTQTPSHQVTQMGQEVILRCVPISNHLYFYWYRQILGQKVEFLVSFYNNEISEKSEIFDDQFSVERPDGSNFTLKIRSTKLEDSAMYFCASSKGGGYTFGSGTRLTVV.

The chain couples TRBV5-1 to TRBJ2-3; 15 bases align to TRBD2. The CDR3 is 17 amino acids. The germline V gene encodes CDR1 SGHRS and CDR2 YFSETQ. Trimming removed 3 bases from V and 2 bases from J; junction bases left unmatched: 4. The CDR3 is CASSSGLAGGYTDTQYF. The CDR3, as DNA: TGCGCCAGCAGCTCCGGACTAGCGGGGGGGTACACAGATACGCAGTATTTT.

The table lists this clone with a count of one. The rearrangement links TRBV29-1 to TRBJ2-1, with D unclear. CDR1 and CDR2 (germline): SQVTM, ANQGSEA. V dropped 7 bases and J dropped 9 bases, with 16 bases sitting between them. This CDR3 comprises 12 residues. The CDR3 spells CSAVASGFEQFF. The DNA of the CDR3 is TGCAGCGCGGTGGCATCAGGTTTTGAGCAGTTCTTC.

This chain links TRBV4-1 with TRBJ2-1, with a possible D match to TRBD1 (6 bases). CDR3 size: 16 residues. V lost 4 bases and J 0 bases, leaving 13 bases between the germline ends. Looked up from germline, CDR1 is MGHRA and CDR2 is YSYEKL. The CDR3 sequence: CASSLETGSSYNEQFF. The CDR3, as DNA: TGCGCCAGCAGCCTAGAAACAGGGAGCTCCTACAATGAGCAGTTCTTC.